This passage covers 20 T cell receptor beta chains from one sample sequenced in a study of T-cell memory formation after mild COVID-19 (dated by TCRdb to about 2021). The method was 5' RACE. Reads for this sample came from an Illumina NovaSeq 6000. TCRdb redid the processing of the public reads, applying fastp at Q25 and MiXCR, and retained in-frame beta chains. All rows with the same CDR3 protein become a single entry with the most common DNA and genes. For this sample the table gives 150,000 to 200,000 distinct CDR3 sequences, of which approximately 14% were detected only once. Around an eighth of the sample belongs to the ten largest clones. Sequenced sample: PBMCs or a T cell subset sorted from them (not recorded which). The receptors originated from an adult woman who had mild COVID-19 (a few samples of this study predate the infection). The sample titles of this study are shuffled in the database, so cell type and time point are left out; the donor was told from shared clones.

The chain combines TRBV4-2 with TRBJ2-2; D is unresolved. The CDR3 length is 15 residues. Germline assignment: CDR1 LGHNA and CDR2 YNFKEQ. V was cut by 0 bases and J by 6 bases, with 11 bases left in between. The CDR3 nucleotides are TGTGCCAGCAGCCAAGAAAGGCTAGATGCCGGGGAGCTGTTTTTT. Encoded protein: CASSQERLDAGELFF.

This clonotype was counted only a few times. This chain links TRBV28 with TRBJ2-5; maybe TRBD1 (6 bases). CDR3 length: 13 amino acids. V was cut by 6 bases and J by 0 bases, with 8 bases left in between. The germline gives CDR1 MDHEN, CDR2 SYDVKM. The CDR3 reads CASSGQHQETQYF. The DNA of the CDR3 is TGTGCCAGCAGCGGACAGCACCAAGAGACCCAGTACTTC.

This clonotype was detected a few times. The CDR3: CASRTDRNEKLFF. The CDR3, as DNA: TGTGCCAGCAGGACGGACAGGAATGAAAAACTGTTTTTT. The J gene is TRBJ1-4, the V gene TRBV6-2 or TRBV6-3; the match to TRBD1 covers 7 bases. V lost 6 bases and J lost 5; bases outside the gene matches: 3. CDR3 length: 13 amino acids. Germline V gene lookup returns CDR1 MNHEY and CDR2 SVGEGT.

This clonotype appeared a few times. The V gene is TRBV12-3 or TRBV12-4, the J gene TRBJ2-1; 7 nucleotides align to TRBD2. The CDR3 is made up of 14 amino acids. Losses at the gene ends were 7 bases for V and 9 bases for J; bases not matched to a gene: 12. The CDR3 nucleotides are TGTGCCAGCACTCCGGGACTAAAATCGGGTGAGCAGTTCTTC. Its protein is CASTPGLKSGEQFF.

This clonotype was counted a few times. The CDR3, as DNA: TGTGCCAGCAGTCGTGGGGAGCAGTACTTC. As protein: CASSRGEQYF. The V gene is TRBV12-3 or TRBV12-4, the J gene TRBJ2-7; D is uncertain. V was trimmed by 5 bases and J by 7 bases, leaving 6 bases between them. The CDR3 length is 10 residues.

This clonotype occurred a few times. The V and J genes are TRBV7-2 and TRBJ1-5; TRBD1 agrees at 12 bases. The CDR3 extends over 19 amino acids. Losses at the gene ends were 2 bases for V and 2 bases for J; bases not matched to a gene: 10. Germline CDR1 reads SGHTA; CDR2 reads FQGNSA. CDR3 protein: CASSLSGTGGLWGNQPQHF. Written as DNA, the CDR3 is TGTGCCAGCAGCTTATCGGGGACAGGGGGCTTATGGGGCAATCAGCCCCAGCATTTT.

The table lists this clonotype with a few counts. V gene TRBV4-2 combines with J gene TRBJ1-6, with D possibly matching TRBD1 (6 bases). The CDR3 length is 16 residues. V gave up 0 bases and J gave up 11 bases, with 17 bases separating them. The germline CDR1 and CDR2 sequences are LGHNA and YNFKEQ. The DNA of the CDR3 is TGTGCCAGCAGCCAAGATGAGGCAGGGGAGAGTGCACCCCTCCACTTT. Protein sequence: CASSQDEAGESAPLHF.

The chain uses TRBV20-1 and TRBJ1-6; TRBD1 might be the D (6 bases). With 3 bases removed from V and 7 bases from J, the gap between germline ends came to 10 bases. This CDR3 is 13 amino acids long. Germline lookup yields CDR1 DFQATT and CDR2 SNEGSKA (reference sequence). The CDR3 DNA reads TGCAGTGCTAGGGACAGCCAAAATTCACCCCTCCACTTT. Translation gives CSARDSQNSPLHF.

This clonotype came up many times. The CDR3 DNA is TGCGCCAGCAGCTTGGGCCCTCCCAATGAGCAGTTCTTC. It is translated as CASSLGPPNEQFF. The rearrangement links TRBV5-1 to TRBJ2-1; unclear D gene. The CDR3 is 13 residues long. Germline V gives CDR1 SGHRS, CDR2 YFSETQ. V lost 0 bases, J lost 6 bases, and 7 bases lay in between.

This clonotype has just a few counts. The J gene is TRBJ2-2, the V gene TRBV12-3 or TRBV12-4; D perhaps matches TRBD2 (5 bases). Trimming pared 6 bases from V and 4 bases from J, leaving 6 bases between. This CDR3 spans 12 amino acids. The CDR3, as DNA: TGTGCCAGCAGAAGCGGCACCGGGGAGCTGTTTTTT. It codes for CASRSGTGELFF.

The CDR3 region has the DNA TGCGCCAGCAGCCAAGTCGGGGAAGGAAATGATGAGCAGTTCTTC. This codes for CASSQVGEGNDEQFF. The chain links TRBV4-3 to TRBJ2-1; possibly TRBD2 for D (5 bases). CDR1 is LGHNA and CDR2 is YSLEER in the germline V gene. The germline V and J ends were trimmed by 1 base and 8 bases, with 15 bases remaining between them. The CDR3 is made up of 15 amino acids.

The chain couples TRBV5-1 to TRBJ2-5; the match to TRBD2 covers 10 bases. In germline, CDR1 is SGHRS, CDR2 YFSETQ. The CDR3 is 17 amino acids. J lost 3 bases, V lost 7 bases, and 15 bases had no gene match. Here the CDR3 DNA reads TGCGCCAGCCTAGGGGGGCCCGGACTAGCGGACAAAGAGACCCAGTACTTC. Protein: CASLGGPGLADKETQYF.

CDR3 loop: CASSQAATGVSGANVLTF. In DNA, the CDR3 is TGTGCCAGCTCCCAGGCCGCGACAGGTGTCTCTGGGGCCAACGTCCTGACTTTC. The rearrangement joins TRBV18 to TRBJ2-6; a possible D gene is TRBD1 (6 bases). Per germline, CDR1 KGHSH and CDR2 LQKENI. CDR3 length: 18 residues. Trimming took 6 bases from V and 0 from J, leaving 18 bases between them.

This chain links TRBV7-9 with TRBJ1-2; 7 bases are a match to TRBD1. Germline V CDR1 and CDR2: SEHNR, FQNEAQ (reference sequence). The ends lost 5 bases at V and 4 bases at J; junction bases unmatched: 10. The CDR3 is 15 amino acids. Here the CDR3 DNA reads TGTGCCAGCAGCACGCGGGACAGATCTTTCTATGGCTACACCTTC. Translation: CASSTRDRSFYGYTF.

This chain connects TRBV20-1 to TRBJ2-2; 8 bases fit TRBD2. Germline trimming cut 0 bases from V and 4 bases from J; bases unmatched to any gene: 10. The CDR3 length is 17 residues. The germline V gene has CDR1 DFQATT and CDR2 SNEGSKA (reference sequence). The CDR3 DNA reads as TGCAGTGCTAGAGATCAATCGGGAGGGCTTCTCACCGGGGAGCTGTTTTTT. Its translation: CSARDQSGGLLTGELFF.

The chain joins TRBV12-3 or TRBV12-4 to TRBJ2-2, with 11 bases fitting TRBD2. The J segment lost 5 bases and the V segment lost 6 bases, leaving 8 bases of the junction unmatched. There are 16 residues in the CDR3. The CDR3 DNA reads TGTGCCAGCAGCCGCACTAGCGGGGGCTTTACCGGGGAGCTGTTTTTT. Protein sequence: CASSRTSGGFTGELFF.

This clonotype has a handful of counts. J is TRBJ2-7 and V is TRBV7-2; 10 bases match TRBD2. Per germline, CDR1 SGHTA and CDR2 FQGNSA. Losses at the gene ends were 5 bases for V and 0 bases for J; bases not matched to a gene: 4. The CDR3 runs 15 residues. The CDR3 loop is CASSEGLASSYEQYF. The CDR3, as DNA: TGTGCCAGCAGCGAGGGACTAGCGAGCTCCTACGAGCAGTACTTC.

V is TRBV12-3 or TRBV12-4 and J is TRBJ2-2; 9 bases line up with TRBD2. J gave up 6 bases and V 6 bases, and 8 bases lay outside the gene matches. The CDR3 consists of 15 residues. CDR3 DNA: TGTGCCAGCAGGGCTCTTGCGGGAGGGTCCGGGGAGCTGTTTTTT. Amino acid sequence: CASRALAGGSGELFF.

In this sample, this clonotype turned up a few times. The rearrangement uses TRBV7-8 and TRBJ1-4; D perhaps matches TRBD1 (6 bases). Germline-derived CDR1 and CDR2 are SGHVS and FQNEAQ. This CDR3 has 13 amino acids. Between the trimmed V and J ends, which lost 0 bases and 10 bases, there was a span of 9 bases. CDR3 DNA sequence: TGTGCCAGCAGCTTAGCCGGCAGGGGAAAACTGTTTTTT. Protein product: CASSLAGRGKLFF. Together with reference TRBV7-8 and TRBJ1-4, the CDR3 gives the full variable domain: GAGVSQSPRYKVAKRGQDVALRCDPISGHVSLFWYQQALGQGPEFLTYFQNEAQLDKSGLPSDRFFAERPEGSVSTLKIQRTQQEDSAVYLCASSLAGRGKLFFGSGTQLSVL.

This clonotype was counted ten times or more. The CDR3 reads CASSLGSGTMRETQYF. CDR3 bases: TGCGCCAGCAGCTTGGGGTCCGGGACCATGAGGGAGACCCAGTACTTC. The rearrangement joins TRBV5-1 to TRBJ2-5; D tentatively reads TRBD1 or TRBD2 (5 bases each). The CDR3 runs 16 residues. Trimming took off 0 bases at V and 5 bases at J, with 17 bases between the two ends. Germline CDR1 SGHRS, CDR2 YFSETQ.